One sample yielded the 14 T cell receptor beta chains listed below, sequenced in a study of blood T cell repertoires in COVID-19 (TCRdb year 2020). The library was prepared using the immunoSEQ multiplex PCR assay. TCRdb holds this immuneACCESS table with in-frame rearrangements only. Some clones are missing; in checked studies, unresolved V genes explain under half, and the rest has no known cause. For this sample there are roughly 20,000 clones; 70% to 90% appear just once. Together, the top ten hold around a tenth of the sample. Sequencing was done on a sample of peripheral blood. The origin of the receptors is a man aged 40-50 years with active COVID-19.

The chain uses TRBV6-6 and TRBJ1-1; D not certain. The CDR3 extends over 11 amino acids. Trimming pared 2 bases from V and 11 bases from J, leaving 9 bases between. The germline V gene encodes CDR1 MNHNY and CDR2 SVGAGI (reference sequence). CDR3 DNA sequence: TGTGCCAGCAGTTACGGGCAGTTTGCTTTCTTT. Translated, it gives CASSYGQFAFF.

V is TRBV12-3 or TRBV12-4 and J is TRBJ2-1; D gene ambiguous. The V end was cut by 7 bases, the J end by 9 bases, with 13 bases between. The CDR3 runs to 12 residues. The CDR3 nucleotides read TGTGCCAGCATCTCCCTTTCCGGTGAGCAGTTCTTC. It translates to CASISLSGEQFF.

The CDR3 loop reads CASSRTGNEQFF. CDR3 DNA sequence: TGTGCCAGCAGTCGCACGGGCAATGAGCAGTTCTTC. The chain uses TRBV12-3 or TRBV12-4 and TRBJ2-1; D is unresolved. Trimming took 5 bases from V and 6 from J, leaving 8 bases between them. This CDR3 has 12 residues.

The V call is TRBV19, the J call TRBJ2-7; 7 positions agree with TRBD1. CDR1 and CDR2 (germline): LNHDA, SQIVND (reference sequence). This CDR3 has 14 residues. The V and J ends lost 3 bases and 5 bases, in that order; junction bases with no gene match: 7. In DNA form, the CDR3 reads TGTGCCAGTAGTATCACGGACAGGTACCACGAGCAGTACTTC. Residues: CASSITDRYHEQYF. Supplemented by reference TRBV19 and TRBJ2-7, the full variable domain reads DGGITQSPKYLFRKEGQNVTLSCEQNLNHDAMYWYRQDPGQGLRLIYYSQIVNDFQKGDIAEGYSVSREKKESFPLTVTSAQKNPTAFYLCASSITDRYHEQYFGPGTRLTVT.

The chain carries TRBV5-4 and TRBJ2-7; TRBD2 agrees at 7 bases. V lost 0 bases to trimming and J lost 4 bases; unmatched junction nucleotides: 7. CDR1 and CDR2 (germline): SGHNT, YYREEE (reference sequence). The CDR3 consists of 15 residues. The CDR3 DNA is TGTGCCAGCAGCTTGGCACTCGGGAGGACTTACGAGCAGTACTTC. Its translation is CASSLALGRTYEQYF.

The chain is built from TRBV2 and TRBJ2-1; 10 positions match TRBD2. With 6 bases clipped from V and 12 bases from J, the junction kept 11 bases outside the gene matches. The germline CDR1 and CDR2 sequences are SNHLY and FYNNEI. CDR3 length: 14 amino acids. The CDR3 loop reads CASRRVGLAELQFF. The CDR3 DNA sequence: TGTGCCAGCAGGCGGGTAGGACTAGCGGAGTTGCAGTTCTTC.

This chain uses TRBV10-3 with TRBJ1-2; D perhaps matches TRBD1 (5 bases). V was trimmed by 7 bases and J by 6 bases, leaving 15 bases between them. The CDR3 consists of 13 residues. Germline CDR1 ENHRY, CDR2 SYGVKD. The CDR3 nucleotides read TGTGCCATCATCGGCGGGAGGGGAGATGGCTACACCTTC. Its protein product is CAIIGGRGDGYTF.

This chain joins TRBV30 and TRBJ2-5; 11 positions agree with TRBD2. Germline V lookup: CDR1 GTSNPN, CDR2 SVGIG (reference sequence). With V trimmed by 2 bases and J by 5 bases, 4 bases remained unmatched. CDR3 length: 14 amino acids. This CDR3 is CAWSLLAGVETQYF. CDR3 nucleotides: TGTGCCTGGAGTTTACTAGCGGGAGTGGAGACCCAGTACTTC.

The chain employs TRBV7-3 and TRBJ2-1; 9 nucleotides match TRBD2. The ends lost 0 bases at V and 7 bases at J; junction bases unmatched: 10. CDR1 and CDR2 (germline): SGHTA, FQGTGA. This CDR3 has 17 amino acids. The CDR3 nucleotides read TGTGCCAGCAGCTTAACGTTAAGCGCGGGAGGGGGGAATGAGCAGTTCTTC. It specifies CASSLTLSAGGGNEQFF.

The chain joins TRBV12-5 to TRBJ1-3; D uncertain. Germline values: CDR1 LGHNT, CDR2 FRNRAP. This CDR3 region has 15 residues. V lost 3 bases to trimming and J lost 4 bases, with 13 bases between them. The CDR3 here is CASGFGPQGGNTIYF. In DNA form, the CDR3 reads TGTGCTAGTGGTTTTGGGCCGCAAGGAGGAAACACCATATATTTT.

The chain links TRBV6-2 or TRBV6-3 to TRBJ2-7; 11 bases fit TRBD2. The CDR3 length is 16 residues. Trimming cost V 5 bases and J 0 bases; bases outside gene matches: 6. CDR1 and CDR2 (germline): MNHEY, SVGEGT. For the CDR3, the DNA is TGTGCCAGCAGTCGGACTAGCGGGTCGCTCTCCTACGAGCAGTACTTC. It translates to CASSRTSGSLSYEQYF.

The chain has TRBV6-5 and TRBJ1-2, with 9 nucleotides matching TRBD1. V trimming: 2 bases; J trimming: 8 bases; junction bases outside the gene matches: 3. The CDR3 length is 13 residues. The germline gives CDR1 MNHEY, CDR2 SVGAGI. CDR3: CASSYRTGDGYTF. The CDR3 region has the DNA TGTGCCAGCAGTTACCGGACAGGGGACGGCTACACCTTC.

Points on this clone: The junction does not match germline at one end; this may be a read error. The gene calls are TRBV7-9 and TRBJ2-5; D gene ambiguous. The CDR3 runs 11 residues. Germline CDR1 and CDR2: SEHNR and FQNEAQ (reference sequence). The CDR3 here is CASSAKESQYF. In nucleotides, the CDR3 is TGTGCCAGCAGCGCAAAAGAGAGCCAGTACTTC.

The V call is TRBV4-1, the J call TRBJ2-7; tentative D call: TRBD2 (6 bases). CDR1 and CDR2 (germline): MGHRA, YSYEKL. The CDR3 runs to 13 residues. The V gene lost 1 base and the J gene lost 6 bases, with 10 bases spanning the gap. The CDR3 DNA follows: TGCGCCAGCAGCCAAGTCGGGAGCCGCGAGCAGTACTTC. Translation: CASSQVGSREQYF.